The sequence of this TCR beta chain was determined in a study of blood T cell repertoires in COVID-19. Study details: Both acute and convalescent COVID-19 samples were obtained from the United States, Italy and Spain. T cells, B-cell-depleted T cells, or PBMCs provided the cDNA or gDNA that served as material.

This CDR3 is 13 amino acids long. CDR1 is ENHRY and CDR2 is SYGVKD in the germline V gene. V lost 7 bases to trimming and J lost 1 base, with 10 bases between them. Original data processing: Reference gene primer amplification gave nucleated cell count estimates. Using immunoSEQ multiplex PCR, the repertoire was profiled, and TCRdb retains in-frame clones only, with some absent. V and J calls and clone size are those listed in that table; D and trimming were worked out from the DNA. The sample shows some 130,000 clones, over 60% of them seen only once. The source material was peripheral blood. The TCR comes from an elderly man with acute or convalescent COVID-19. This chain joins TRBV10-3 and TRBJ1-1; D might be TRBD1 (6 bases). Written as DNA, the CDR3 is TGTGCCATCAACGGACAGACGAACACTGAAGCTTTCTTT. Translating it yields CAINGQTNTEAFF.